This is a list of T cell receptor beta chains from one sample in a study of blood T cell repertoires in COVID-19. Produced via immunoSEQ multiplex PCR; TCRdb's table is partial and in-frame only. This table has about 190,000 clones, roughly 80% appearing once. Sequences were obtained from peripheral blood. All receptors derive from a woman aged 45-59 years with acute or convalescent COVID-19. The CDR3 runs from the conserved cysteine through the conserved F or W. A D gene is named only where the DNA matches it firmly. The size entry is marked missing in some rows and otherwise reads once, few, many or a size class.

NA	NA	TRBV5-1	TRBJ2-3	CASSPGEGADTQYF	TGCGCCAGCAGCCCCGGAGAGGGGGCAGATACGCAGTATTTT
NA	NA	TRBV19	TRBJ1-5	CASSPQGRVVDNQPQHF	TGTGCCAGTAGCCCTCAGGGGAGAGTGGTTGACAATCAGCCCCAGCATTTT
TRBD1	NA	TRBV29-1	TRBJ1-1	CSVGDRGRGAEAFF	TGCAGCGTTGGAGACAGGGGACGGGGGGCTGAAGCTTTCTTT
TRBD1	NA	TRBV18	TRBJ1-1	CASSSDRAAGTEAFF	TGTGCCAGCTCATCTGACAGGGCGGCGGGCACTGAAGCTTTCTTT
TRBD1	NA	TRBV19	TRBJ1-1	CASSSRQGFTEAFF	TGTGCCAGTTCTTCGAGACAGGGTTTTACTGAAGCTTTCTTT
NA	NA	TRBV18	TRBJ2-3	CASSPRGTSNTDTQYF	TGTGCCAGCTCACCAAGGGGAACTAGCAACACAGATACGCAGTATTTT
NA	NA	TRBV27	TRBJ1-5	CASSTQGGGQPQHF	TGTGCCAGCAGTACCCAGGGAGGGGGGCAGCCCCAGCATTTT
NA	NA	TRBV18	TRBJ1-3	CASSPGGQLLSGNTIYF	TGTGCCAGCTCACCAGGCGGACAGCTCCTCTCTGGAAACACCATATATTTT
NA	NA	TRBV5-4	TRBJ1-1	CASTNQLNSGTEAFF	TGTGCCAGCACCAATCAATTAAACAGTGGGACTGAAGCTTTCTTT
TRBD1	NA	TRBV3-1/TRBV3-2	TRBJ1-2	CASSHGDRRNYGYTF	TGTGCCAGCAGCCACGGGGACAGGCGGAACTATGGCTACACCTTC
TRBD1	NA	TRBV29-1	TRBJ2-7	CSVGGQGGREQYF	TGCAGCGTTGGGGGACAGGGGGGTCGCGAGCAGTACTTC
NA	NA	TRBV6-6	TRBJ1-5	CASSPDDRSNQPQHF	TGTGCCAGCAGTCCCGACGACAGATCTAATCAGCCCCAGCATTTT
TRBD1	NA	TRBV7-9	TRBJ1-2	CASSEGQGQGYGYTF	TGTGCCAGCAGCGAGGGACAGGGCCAGGGCTATGGCTACACCTTC
NA	once	TRBV7-9	TRBJ2-7	CASSSQDSVYEQYF	TGTGCCAGCAGCTCCCAAGACAGCGTCTACGAGCAGTACTTC
NA	NA	TRBV6-5	TRBJ1-2	CASSYSLGPEGYGYTF	TGTGCCAGCAGTTACTCGCTAGGCCCCGAGGGTTACGGCTACACCTTC
NA	NA	TRBV6-5	TRBJ1-4	CATGRTTNEKLFF	TGTGCCACAGGACGGACTACTAATGAAAAACTGTTTTTT
NA	NA	TRBV4-1	TRBJ2-5	CASSQETPLETQYF	TGCGCCAGCAGCCAGGAGACGCCCCTAGAGACCCAGTACTTC
TRBD1	NA	TRBV5-5	TRBJ1-1	CASSPQSPGTGVYTEAFF	TGTGCCAGCAGCCCACAGTCCCCTGGGACAGGGGTATACACTGAAGCTTTCTTT
NA	few	TRBV6-5	TRBJ1-6	CASLWGGDNSPLHF	TGTGCCAGCCTCTGGGGAGGGGATAATTCACCCCTCCACTTT
TRBD1	NA	TRBV28	TRBJ1-1	CASRRIAGQGRPEAFF	TGTGCCAGCAGGCGGATTGCGGGACAGGGGAGACCTGAAGCTTTCTTT
NA	NA	TRBV2	TRBJ2-3	CASSDRSSGTDTQYF	TGTGCCAGCAGTGACAGATCGTCTGGCACAGATACGCAGTATTTT
NA	NA	TRBV29-1	TRBJ2-1	CSVLLNLYNEQFF	TGCAGCGTTTTACTAAACCTTTACAATGAGCAGTTCTTC
TRBD1	NA	TRBV28	TRBJ1-2	CASSLTGALYGYTF	TGTGCCAGCAGTTTAACAGGGGCCTTATATGGCTACACCTTC
TRBD2	once	TRBV6-2/TRBV6-3	TRBJ2-7	CASSYRLGGAGEQYF	TGTGCCAGCAGTTACCGGCTCGGGGGGGCCGGAGAGCAGTACTTC
TRBD1	NA	TRBV19	TRBJ1-1	CASSHRGLGNTEAFF	TGTGCCAGTAGCCACAGGGGCCTCGGGAACACTGAAGCTTTCTTT
TRBD2	NA	TRBV4-1	TRBJ2-3	CASSQAFRASGGGDTQYF	TGCGCCAGCAGCCAAGCATTCCGGGCTAGCGGGGGGGGAGATACGCAGTATTTT
NA	NA	TRBV19	TRBJ2-6	CASSIGTGKGFSGANVLTF	TGTGCCAGTAGTATAGGAACAGGGAAGGGGTTCTCTGGGGCCAACGTCCTGACTTTC
NA	NA	TRBV19	TRBJ2-7	CASSIQGVNEQYF	TGTGCCAGTAGTATACAGGGTGTCAACGAGCAGTACTTC
NA	NA	TRBV7-7	TRBJ2-1	CASSLGPGSQNEQFF	TGTGCCAGCAGCTTAGGGCCGGGGAGCCAAAATGAGCAGTTCTTC
NA	NA	TRBV27	TRBJ2-1	CASSPRRGIAADEQFF	TGTGCCAGCAGTCCTCGCAGGGGTATCGCCGCGGATGAGCAGTTCTTC
TRBD2	NA	TRBV7-6	TRBJ2-2	CASSLSGGGIAGELFF	TGTGCCAGCAGCTTGTCTGGGGGAGGGATCGCCGGGGAGCTGTTTTTT
NA	NA	TRBV7-6	TRBJ2-1	CASSPTGYNEQFF	TGTGCCAGCAGCCCCACAGGGTACAATGAGCAGTTCTTC
NA	few	TRBV20-1	TRBJ1-1	CSARVLYEAFF	TGCAGTGCTAGAGTTCTATACGAAGCTTTCTTT
NA	NA	TRBV6-5	TRBJ2-7	CASRTAYEQYF	TGTGCCAGCAGGACAGCTTACGAGCAGTACTTC
NA	NA	TRBV5-6	TRBJ2-1	CASSPRHFISYNEQFF	TGTGCCAGCAGCCCACGTCACTTTATCTCCTACAATGAGCAGTTCTTC
TRBD1	NA	TRBV28	TRBJ2-7	CASSFGQVSYEQYF	TGTGCCAGCAGTTTTGGACAGGTCTCCTACGAGCAGTACTTC
NA	NA	TRBV5-6	TRBJ1-3	CASSLVGTPSGNTIYF	TGTGCCAGCAGCTTGGTGGGGACACCCTCTGGAAACACCATATATTTT
NA	NA	TRBV29-1	TRBJ2-6	CSVEDRAGISGGANVLTF	TGCAGCGTTGAAGATCGGGCAGGGATCTCTGGGGGGGCCAACGTCCTGACTTTC
TRBD1	NA	TRBV6-5	TRBJ1-6	CASSYLQGGSPLHF	TGTGCCAGCAGTTACCTCCAGGGGGGATCACCCCTCCACTTT
TRBD2	once	TRBV19	TRBJ2-3	CASTPGLAMGTDTQYF	TGTGCCAGTACCCCCGGACTAGCGATGGGCACAGATACGCAGTATTTT
NA	NA	TRBV6-5	TRBJ2-2	CASSRPGVGTGELFF	TGTGCCAGCAGCCGACCAGGGGTAGGCACCGGGGAGCTGTTTTTT
NA	NA	TRBV19	TRBJ1-5	CASSRRGGQPQHF	TGTGCCAGTAGTCGGAGGGGGGGTCAGCCCCAGCATTTT